The 14 T cell receptor beta chains below come from one sample, sequenced in a study of brain T cells in children with intractable seizures. Using immunoSEQ multiplex PCR, the repertoire was profiled, and TCRdb retains in-frame clones only, with some absent. Among about 350,000 clones, over 85% were seen once, and the ten largest hold under 7%. This sample's time point: blood from clinic visit 5 months post-surgery; TSC patient then seizure free. Material: peripheral blood, obtained roughly 5 months after surgery. The receptors here all came from a boy less than two years old with tuberous sclerosis and intractable seizures.

The V and J genes are TRBV4-2 and TRBJ2-7; D may be TRBD1 (5 bases). Trimming shortened V by 1 base and J by 3 bases, and 7 bases separated the two germline ends. Germline V lookup: CDR1 LGHNA, CDR2 YNFKEQ. This CDR3 comprises 13 residues. The CDR3 loop reads CASSQGQNYEQYF. In DNA, the CDR3 is TGTGCCAGCAGCCAAGGACAGAACTACGAGCAGTACTTC.

V is TRBV11-3 and J is TRBJ1-1; a possible D gene is TRBD1 (6 bases). Trimming removed 5 bases at V and 3 bases at J, with 10 bases between. Germline CDR1 is SGHNT and CDR2 is YENEEA. This CDR3 is built from 13 residues. CDR3 sequence (DNA): TGTGCCAGCAGCACTTACAGGGACACTGAAGCTTTCTTT. Translating gives CASSTYRDTEAFF.

The rearrangement joins TRBV9 to TRBJ1-2; no reliable D call. CDR3 length equals 13 residues. CDR1 and CDR2 (germline): SGDLS, YYNGEE. V was pared by 4 bases and J by 4 bases, with 11 bases between. The CDR3 DNA is TGTGCCAGCAGCTCCCAAGGTCCCTATGGCTACACCTTC. Translating it yields CASSSQGPYGYTF. The whole variable domain, remainder taken from reference TRBV9 and TRBJ1-2, is DSGVTQTPKHLITATGQRVTLRCSPRSGDLSVYWYQQSLDQGLQFLIQYYNGEERAKGNILERFSAQQFPDLHSELNLSSLELGDSALYFCASSSQGPYGYTFGSGTRLTVV.

J is TRBJ2-3 and V is TRBV7-3, with a possible D match to TRBD1 (5 bases). V was trimmed by 0 bases and J by 2 bases, leaving 18 bases between them. Germline-derived CDR1 and CDR2 are SGHTA and FQGTGA. The CDR3 covers 18 residues. The CDR3 coding sequence is TGTGCCAGCAGCTTAACCCCACCCCGAAGGGGCTACACAGATACGCAGTATTTT. It translates to CASSLTPPRRGYTDTQYF.

The sample holds one count of this clone. The V gene is TRBV29-1, the J gene TRBJ2-1; weak D call: TRBD2 (5 bases). From germline, CDR1 is SQVTM and CDR2 ANQGSEA. The V and J ends lost 1 base and 13 bases respectively, with 26 bases between them. This CDR3 region has 16 residues. This CDR3 reads CSVEVIVAKQYGRQFF. CDR3 bases: TGCAGCGTTGAAGTAATCGTAGCGAAACAGTACGGCAGACAGTTCTTC.

The chain has TRBV30 and TRBJ2-2; 7 positions match TRBD1. Per germline, CDR1 GTSNPN and CDR2 SVGIG (reference sequence). CDR3 size: 14 residues. With V trimmed by 4 bases and J by 2 bases, 4 bases remained unmatched. CDR3 protein: CAWIRTGNTGELFF. CDR3 nucleotides: TGTGCCTGGATACGGACAGGAAACACCGGGGAGCTGTTTTTT.

V is TRBV2 and J is TRBJ1-1, with D possibly being TRBD1 (5 bases). Trimming pared 0 bases from V and 2 bases from J, leaving 13 bases between. The CDR3 loop spans 16 amino acids. The germline gives CDR1 SNHLY, CDR2 FYNNEI. In DNA, the CDR3 is TGTGCCAGCAGTGAAGCGCCCCGACAGCTTAACACTGAAGCTTTCTTT. This sequence encodes CASSEAPRQLNTEAFF.

The rearrangement joins TRBV7-2 to TRBJ2-1; D not certain. Per germline, CDR1 SGHTA and CDR2 FQGNSA. The V end lost 4 bases, the J end lost 1 base, and 11 bases lay between the germline ends. CDR3 length: 15 residues. CDR3 DNA: TGTGCCAGCAGCTACCAGCTTGGTTCCTACAATGAGCAGTTCTTC. Protein sequence: CASSYQLGSYNEQFF.

This chain links TRBV7-9 with TRBJ1-4; 7 positions agree with TRBD1. CDR1 is SEHNR and CDR2 is FQNEAQ in the germline V gene (reference sequence). Trimming at V came to 5 bases and at J to 0 bases, leaving 3 bases not matched to a gene. The CDR3 extends over 15 amino acids. CDR3 protein: CASSHGTATNEKLFF. As DNA, the CDR3 is TGTGCCAGCAGCCACGGGACAGCAACTAATGAAAAACTGTTTTTT.

V and J are TRBV15 and TRBJ2-3, with D perhaps TRBD2 (5 bases). Trimming stripped 0 bases from V and 0 bases from J, with 10 bases between. CDR3 size: 16 residues. Germline CDR1 LNHNV, CDR2 YYDKDF (reference sequence). In DNA form, the CDR3 reads TGTGCCACCAGCAGAGATCCGGGGTTTAGCACAGATACGCAGTATTTT. Protein product: CATSRDPGFSTDTQYF.

The chain employs TRBV5-6 and TRBJ2-3; D possibly matches TRBD1 or TRBD2 (5 bases each). The V and J ends lost 0 bases and 4 bases respectively, with 15 bases between them. Per the germline V gene, CDR1 is SGHDT and CDR2 is YYEEEE. The CDR3 contains 16 residues. The CDR3 sequence: CASSLEGTPGPDTQYF. The CDR3 nucleotides are TGTGCCAGCAGCTTGGAGGGGACCCCTGGCCCAGATACGCAGTATTTT.

V and J are TRBV4-1 and TRBJ1-1, with D perhaps matching TRBD1 (6 bases). The V end was cut by 3 bases, the J end by 1 base, with 21 bases between. The CDR3 consists of 18 residues. Germline assignment: CDR1 MGHRA and CDR2 YSYEKL. The CDR3 region has the DNA TGCGCCAGCAGCCAGGTGTTCCTAGACAGGTCGCAGAACACTGAAGCTTTCTTT. Protein sequence: CASSQVFLDRSQNTEAFF.

The chain couples TRBV3-1 (or the pseudogene TRBV3-2) to TRBJ2-2; no firm D call. Germline V lookup: CDR1 LGHDT, CDR2 YNNKEL (reference sequence). The CDR3 length is 13 residues. The V end lost 3 bases, the J end lost 1 base, and 3 bases lay between the germline ends. The CDR3 protein is CASSHQNTGELFF. CDR3 in DNA: TGTGCCAGCAGCCATCAGAACACCGGGGAGCTGTTTTTT.

Only one count was recorded for this clone. Here the CDR3 reads CASKIGQYSYEQYF. In DNA, the CDR3 is TGTGCCAGCAAGATAGGACAGTACTCCTACGAGCAGTACTTC. V usage is TRBV13 and J usage is TRBJ2-7; D perhaps matches TRBD1 (6 bases). CDR3 length: 14 amino acids. CDR1 is PRHDT, CDR2 FYEKMQ, per germline (reference sequence). Trimming shortened V by 7 bases and J by 0 bases, and 13 bases separated the two germline ends.